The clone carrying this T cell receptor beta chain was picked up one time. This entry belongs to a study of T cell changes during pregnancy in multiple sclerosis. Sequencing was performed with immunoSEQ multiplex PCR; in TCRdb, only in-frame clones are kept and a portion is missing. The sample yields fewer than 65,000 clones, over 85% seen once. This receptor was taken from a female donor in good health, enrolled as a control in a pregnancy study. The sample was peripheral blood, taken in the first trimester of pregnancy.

The CDR3 sequence: CASSLRVAGGAGELFF. Written as DNA, the CDR3 is TGTGCCAGCAGCTTGCGGGTAGCGGGAGGGGCCGGGGAGCTGTTTTTT. The gene calls are TRBV7-2 and TRBJ2-2, with 11 bases identical to TRBD2. Germline V gene lookup returns CDR1 SGHTA and CDR2 FQGNSA. The CDR3 has 16 residues. Trimming took 3 bases from V and 6 from J; bases not matched to a gene: 6.